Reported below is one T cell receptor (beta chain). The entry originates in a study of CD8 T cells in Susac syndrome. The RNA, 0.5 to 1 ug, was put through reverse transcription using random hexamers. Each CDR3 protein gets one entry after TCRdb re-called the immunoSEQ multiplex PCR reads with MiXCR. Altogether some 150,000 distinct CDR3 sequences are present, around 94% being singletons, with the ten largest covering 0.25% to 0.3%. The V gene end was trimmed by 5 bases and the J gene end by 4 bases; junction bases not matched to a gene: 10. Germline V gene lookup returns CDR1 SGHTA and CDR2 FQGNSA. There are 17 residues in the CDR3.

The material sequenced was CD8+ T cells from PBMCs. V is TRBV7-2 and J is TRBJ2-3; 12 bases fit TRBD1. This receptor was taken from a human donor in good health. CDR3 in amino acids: CASSTTRDRGRSDTQYF. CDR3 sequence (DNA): TGTGCCAGCAGCACGACCCGGGACAGGGGGCGGTCAGATACGCAGTATTTT.